This TCR beta chain was identified during a study of blood T cell repertoires in COVID-19. Germline V gene lookup returns CDR1 KGHSH and CDR2 LQKENI. The J segment lost 6 bases and the V segment lost 5 bases, leaving 9 bases of the junction unmatched. CDR3 length: 15 residues. Cohort allocation depended upon clinical history that participants reported. The method was immunoSEQ multiplex PCR; TCRdb's version includes in-frame clones alone and lacks a portion of them. The sample has about 270,000 clones, roughly 90% seen once; the top ten hold around 2.9%. The clonotype originates from a woman aged 45-60 years who had recovered from COVID-19. This sequence joins TRBV18 and TRBJ1-1; 10 bases match TRBD1. The specimen sequenced was PBMCs or T cells enriched from blood (not recorded which). Here the CDR3 reads CASSSTGQGESEAFF. CDR3 DNA: TGTGCCAGCTCATCCACCGGACAGGGGGAATCTGAAGCTTTCTTT. The full variable domain, with the rest looked up from reference TRBV18 and TRBJ1-1, is NAGVMQNPRHLVRRRGQEARLRCSPMKGHSHVYWYRQLPEEGLKFMVYLQKENIIDESGMPKERFSAEFPKEGPSILRIQQVVRGDSAAYFCASSSTGQGESEAFFGQGTRLTVV.